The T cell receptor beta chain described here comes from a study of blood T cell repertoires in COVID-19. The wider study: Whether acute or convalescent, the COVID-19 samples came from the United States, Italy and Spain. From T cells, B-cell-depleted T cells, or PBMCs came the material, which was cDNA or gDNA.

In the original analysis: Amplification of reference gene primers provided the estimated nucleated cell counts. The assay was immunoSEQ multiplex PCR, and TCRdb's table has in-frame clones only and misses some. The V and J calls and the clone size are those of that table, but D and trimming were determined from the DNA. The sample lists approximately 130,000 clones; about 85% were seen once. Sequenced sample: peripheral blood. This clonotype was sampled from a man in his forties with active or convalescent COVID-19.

The CDR3, as DNA: TGTGCCAGCAGCTTAGGGGGTGCAGGGGGCGTTGGCTACACCTTC. Amino acid sequence: CASSLGGAGGVGYTF. This sequence joins TRBV7-2 and TRBJ1-2, with 8 bases fitting TRBD1. The junction had 8 bases not matched to a gene; V was cut back by 1 base and J by 7 bases. This CDR3 region has 15 residues. In germline, CDR1 is SGHTA, CDR2 FQGNSA.